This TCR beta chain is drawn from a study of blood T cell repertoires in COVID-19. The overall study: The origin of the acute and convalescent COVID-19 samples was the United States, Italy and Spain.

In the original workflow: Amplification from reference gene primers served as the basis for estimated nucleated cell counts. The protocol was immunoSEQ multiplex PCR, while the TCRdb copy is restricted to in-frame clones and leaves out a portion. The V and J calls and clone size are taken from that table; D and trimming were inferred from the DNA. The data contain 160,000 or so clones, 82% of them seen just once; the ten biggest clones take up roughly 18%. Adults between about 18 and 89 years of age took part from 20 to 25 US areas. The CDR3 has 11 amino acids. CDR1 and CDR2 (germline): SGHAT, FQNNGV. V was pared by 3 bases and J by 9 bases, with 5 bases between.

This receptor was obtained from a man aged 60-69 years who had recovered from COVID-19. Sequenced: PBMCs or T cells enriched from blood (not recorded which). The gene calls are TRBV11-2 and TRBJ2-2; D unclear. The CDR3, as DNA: TGTGCCAGCAGCTTCCAGTGGGAGCTGTTTTTT. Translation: CASSFQWELFF.